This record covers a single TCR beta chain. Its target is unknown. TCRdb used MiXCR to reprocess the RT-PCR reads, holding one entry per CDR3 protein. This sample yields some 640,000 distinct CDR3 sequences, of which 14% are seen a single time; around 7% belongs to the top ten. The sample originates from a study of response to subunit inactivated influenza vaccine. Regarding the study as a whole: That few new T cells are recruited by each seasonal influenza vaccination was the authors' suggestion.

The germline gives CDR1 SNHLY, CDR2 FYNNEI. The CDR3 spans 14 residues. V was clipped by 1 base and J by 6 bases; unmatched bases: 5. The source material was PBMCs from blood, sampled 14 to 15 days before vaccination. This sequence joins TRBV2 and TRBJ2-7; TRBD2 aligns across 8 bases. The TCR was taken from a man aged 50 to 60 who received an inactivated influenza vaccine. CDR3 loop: CASSEDGRVGEQYF. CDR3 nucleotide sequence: TGTGCCAGCAGTGAAGACGGGAGGGTCGGCGAGCAGTACTTC.